The rows below give T cell receptor beta chains drawn from one sample of a study of blood T cells in healthy people across ages. Each CDR3 protein gets one entry after TCRdb re-called the 5' RACE reads with MiXCR. This sample has about 1,000,000 distinct CDR3 sequences, with 40% to 55% found just once. Sequences were obtained from blood. These receptors were taken from a woman aged 55-69 years in good health. CDR3s include the opening cysteine and the closing phenylalanine or tryptophan. D genes are given only for firm matches.

j_gene: TRBJ2-1; len: 16; v_gene: TRBV14; d_gene: NA; CDR3aa: CASSHPLPTSYNEQFF
j_gene: TRBJ2-7; len: 17; v_gene: TRBV7-2; d_gene: NA; CDR3aa: CASSYSVRLAPSYEQYF
j_gene: TRBJ2-1; len: 17; v_gene: TRBV3-1; d_gene: TRBD1; CDR3aa: CASSQLTGSPGVNEQFF
j_gene: TRBJ1-5; len: 13; v_gene: TRBV10-3; d_gene: TRBD1; CDR3aa: CAMAGGWDQPQHF
j_gene: TRBJ1-2; len: 18; v_gene: TRBV28; d_gene: TRBD1; CDR3aa: CASSLRRTGKGANYGYTF
j_gene: TRBJ2-4; len: 14; v_gene: TRBV11-2; d_gene: NA; CDR3aa: CASSPQGTVGIQYF
j_gene: TRBJ1-5; len: 14; v_gene: TRBV6-1; d_gene: NA; CDR3aa: CASRMSASNQPQHF
j_gene: TRBJ1-1; len: 11; v_gene: TRBV20-1; d_gene: NA; CDR3aa: CSALRRTEAFF
j_gene: TRBJ2-7; len: 15; v_gene: TRBV6-2/TRBV6-3; d_gene: NA; CDR3aa: CASSYSLARNYEQYF
j_gene: TRBJ2-7; len: 16; v_gene: TRBV20-1; d_gene: TRBD2; CDR3aa: CSAGRTSGSSYDEQYF
j_gene: TRBJ2-3; len: 17; v_gene: TRBV5-1; d_gene: TRBD2; CDR3aa: CASSSRAGGPSLDTQYF
j_gene: TRBJ2-5; len: 16; v_gene: TRBV7-2; d_gene: TRBD2; CDR3aa: CASSLAAGGLQETQYF
j_gene: TRBJ1-2; len: 16; v_gene: TRBV12-3/TRBV12-4; d_gene: NA; CDR3aa: CASSFRGTRGNYGYTF